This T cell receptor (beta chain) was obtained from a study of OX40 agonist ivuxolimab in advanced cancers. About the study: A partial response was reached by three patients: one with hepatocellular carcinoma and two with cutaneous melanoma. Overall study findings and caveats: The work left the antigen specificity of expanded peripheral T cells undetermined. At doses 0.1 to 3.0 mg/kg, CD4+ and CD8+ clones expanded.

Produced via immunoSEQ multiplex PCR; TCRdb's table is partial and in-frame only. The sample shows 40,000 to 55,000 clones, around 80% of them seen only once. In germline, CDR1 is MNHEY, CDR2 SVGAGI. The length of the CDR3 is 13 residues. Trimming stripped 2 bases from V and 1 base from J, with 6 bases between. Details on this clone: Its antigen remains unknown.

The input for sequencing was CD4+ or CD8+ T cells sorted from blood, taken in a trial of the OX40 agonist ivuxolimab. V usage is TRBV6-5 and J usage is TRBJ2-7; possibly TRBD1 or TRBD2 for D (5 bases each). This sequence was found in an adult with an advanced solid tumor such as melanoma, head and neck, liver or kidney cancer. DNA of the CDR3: TGTGCCAGCAGTTACGGGGGATCCTACGAGCAGTACTTC. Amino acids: CASSYGGSYEQYF.